One and the same sample provided the 19 T cell receptor beta chains below, sequenced in a study of cytomegalovirus exposure and HLA in healthy donors. Amplification used 60 Vbeta primers and 13 Jbeta primers. The protocol was immunoSEQ multiplex PCR, while the TCRdb copy is restricted to in-frame clones and leaves out a portion. The listing records 50,000 to 55,000 clones. Material for sequencing was PBMCs. Every receptor here comes from a woman in her sixties or seventies in good health and CMV-seropositive.

This chain joins TRBV7-9 and TRBJ2-7; TRBD1 aligns across 9 bases. The length of the CDR3 is 14 residues. The junction had 6 bases not matched to a gene; V was cut back by 3 bases and J by 6 bases. The germline V gene has CDR1 SEHNR and CDR2 FQNEAQ (reference sequence). CDR3 in DNA: TGTGCCAGCAGCTTCCCCGGGACAGGGTCCGAGCAGTACTTC. Amino acid sequence: CASSFPGTGSEQYF.

This sequence joins TRBV5-1 and TRBJ2-7; TRBD1 matches 9 bases. Per the germline V gene, CDR1 is SGHRS and CDR2 is YFSETQ. There are 15 residues in the CDR3. V lost 4 bases, J lost 5 bases, and 10 bases stayed unmatched. The CDR3 DNA reads TGCGCCAGCAGCCTGGAAGGGACAGGGTTCAACGAGCAGTACTTC. Translation: CASSLEGTGFNEQYF.

This chain links TRBV2 with TRBJ1-6, with TRBD1 matching 9 bases. The CDR3 sequence is 15 residues long. Germline V gene sequence: CDR1 SNHLY, CDR2 FYNNEI. With V trimmed by 5 bases and J by 7 bases, 6 bases remained unmatched. CDR3 nucleotide sequence: TGTGCCAGCAGTAAACAGGGGGCGCAGAATTCACCCCTCCACTTT. Translating it yields CASSKQGAQNSPLHF.

The chain has TRBV27 and TRBJ1-1, with 7 bases lining up with TRBD1. CDR3 length: 14 amino acids. CDR1 MNHEY and CDR2 SMNVEV come from the germline V gene (reference sequence). Trimming removed 5 bases from V and 3 bases from J; junction bases left unmatched: 6. In DNA, the CDR3 is TGTGCCAGCAGTCACCGGGACAGCTACACTGAAGCTTTCTTT. Its translation: CASSHRDSYTEAFF.

This chain connects TRBV5-1 to TRBJ2-5, with D possibly being TRBD1 (5 bases). The end of the DNA fits TRBJ2-7 better, so the J call may be wrong. The length of the CDR3 is 15 residues. Germline V gene data show CDR1 as SGHRS and CDR2 as YFSETQ. The CDR3 region is CASSLGAGITYEQYF. DNA for the CDR3: TGCGCCAGCAGCTTGGGGGCAGGGATTACCTACGAGCAGTACTTC.

The chain has TRBV9 and TRBJ2-1; 8 bases are a match to TRBD1. Germline CDR1 reads SGDLS; CDR2 reads YYNGEE. Trimming cost V 3 bases and J 0 bases; bases outside gene matches: 11. The CDR3 contains 18 residues. DNA for the CDR3: TGTGCCAGCAGCGGAGCGGACAGGGCGACGAGCTCCTACAATGAGCAGTTCTTC. Protein sequence: CASSGADRATSSYNEQFF.

The CDR3 region is CASSYSTGGAYNEQFF. CDR3 nucleotides: TGTGCCAGCAGTTACTCGACCGGGGGGGCTTACAATGAGCAGTTCTTC. The chain has TRBV6-5 and TRBJ2-1; 8 positions agree with TRBD2. This CDR3 comprises 16 residues. Per germline, CDR1 MNHEY and CDR2 SVGAGI. With 0 bases clipped from V and 4 bases from J, the junction kept 5 bases outside the gene matches.

The chain uses TRBV28 and TRBJ2-7, with TRBD1 matching over 8 bases. The CDR3 is made up of 14 amino acids. Germline assignment: CDR1 MDHEN and CDR2 SYDVKM. V shed 6 bases and J 3 bases; nucleotides not matched to a gene: 7. CDR3 DNA: TGTGCCAGCAGAACACAGGGGGACGGCTACGAGCAGTACTTC. Translated: CASRTQGDGYEQYF. The complete variable domain, with remaining parts taken from reference TRBV28 and TRBJ2-7, reads DVKVTQSSRYLVKRTGEKVFLECVQDMDHENMFWYRQDPGLGLRLIYFSYDVKMKEKGDIPEGYSVSREKKERFSLILESASTNQTSMYLCASRTQGDGYEQYFGPGTRLTVT.

The chain recombines TRBV14 with TRBJ1-6, with D perhaps TRBD1 (6 bases). In germline, CDR1 is SGHDN, CDR2 FVKESK. The ends were cut back, 3 bases at V and 10 bases at J, with 13 bases in the middle. The CDR3 spans 14 residues. The CDR3 DNA reads TGTGCCAGCAGCCAGATGACAGGTTACTCACCCCTCCACTTT. Its translation is CASSQMTGYSPLHF. Using reference TRBV14 and TRBJ1-6 for the parts outside the CDR3, the full variable domain is EAGVTQFPSHSVIEKGQTVTLRCDPISGHDNLYWYRRVMGKEIKFLLHFVKESKQDESGMPNNRFLAERTGGTYSTLKVQPAELEDSGVYFCASSQMTGYSPLHFGNGTRLTVT.

This rearrangement joins TRBV5-1 to TRBJ1-6, with D possibly being TRBD1 (5 bases). The CDR3 spans 15 residues. Trimming cost V 1 base and J 8 bases, with 13 bases left between them. Germline V gives CDR1 SGHRS, CDR2 YFSETQ. The CDR3 is CASSLRGGIDSPLHF. For the CDR3, the DNA is TGCGCCAGCAGCTTGAGGGGCGGAATAGATTCACCCCTCCACTTT.

The DNA for the CDR3 is TGTGCCACAGGGAAGGATTCACCCCTCCACTTT. It yields the protein CATGKDSPLHF. V and J are TRBV10-3 and TRBJ1-6; the D gene is possibly TRBD1 (5 bases). Germline CDR1 is ENHRY and CDR2 is SYGVKD. The CDR3 runs to 11 residues. The V end lost 10 bases, the J end lost 8 bases, and 9 bases lay between the germline ends.

CDR3 nucleotide sequence: TGTGCCAGCAGTTTGGGGACAGCCTACGAGCAGTACTTC. Translated: CASSLGTAYEQYF. V usage is TRBV28 and J usage is TRBJ2-7, with TRBD1 matching over 7 bases. There are 13 residues in the CDR3. CDR1 and CDR2 (germline): MDHEN, SYDVKM. V was pared by 3 bases and J by 2 bases, with 1 base of the junction left unmatched. Using reference TRBV28 and TRBJ2-7 for the parts outside the CDR3, the full variable domain is DVKVTQSSRYLVKRTGEKVFLECVQDMDHENMFWYRQDPGLGLRLIYFSYDVKMKEKGDIPEGYSVSREKKERFSLILESASTNQTSMYLCASSLGTAYEQYFGPGTRLTVT.

The chain joins TRBV5-1 to TRBJ2-5; 10 bases are shared with TRBD2. This CDR3 has 15 residues. Per the germline V gene, CDR1 is SGHRS and CDR2 is YFSETQ. Unmatched junction bases numbered 1, after V lost 0 bases and J lost 2 bases. The CDR3 DNA follows: TGCGCCAGCAGCTTGGGTAGCGGGGGGCAAGAGACCCAGTACTTC. It is translated as CASSLGSGGQETQYF.

V and J are TRBV16 and TRBJ1-5; D is perhaps TRBD1 (6 bases). CDR1 is KGHSY and CDR2 is FQNENV in the germline V gene. The CDR3 spans 16 residues. V was shortened by 4 bases and J by 0 bases, with 13 bases between the two germline ends. The CDR3 here is CASSLLGTNSNQPQHF. CDR3 bases: TGTGCCAGCAGCCTGCTAGGGACAAATAGCAATCAGCCCCAGCATTTT. The whole variable domain, filled in from reference TRBV16 and TRBJ1-5, reads GEEVAQTPKHLVRGEGQKAKLYCAPIKGHSYVFWYQQVLKNEFKFLISFQNENVFDETGMPKERFSAKCLPNSPCSLEIQATKLEDSAVYFCASSLLGTNSNQPQHFGDGTRLSIL.

This chain connects TRBV15 to TRBJ1-3; perhaps TRBD1 as D (5 bases). This CDR3 comprises 15 residues. Germline V lookup: CDR1 LNHNV, CDR2 YYDKDF (reference sequence). Trimming removed 1 base from V and 4 bases from J, with 11 bases in between. CDR3 in amino acids: CATSRVGGSGNTIYF. The DNA of the CDR3 is TGTGCCACCAGCAGAGTCGGGGGGTCGGGAAACACCATATATTTT.

CDR3 residues: CASSSQDNSPLHF. For the CDR3, the DNA is TGTGCCAGTAGTAGCCAGGATAATTCACCCCTCCACTTT. The chain joins TRBV19 to TRBJ1-6; D remains ambiguous. This CDR3 spans 13 amino acids. Trimming removed 4 bases from V and 5 bases from J, with 6 bases in between. Germline lookup yields CDR1 LNHDA and CDR2 SQIVND (reference sequence).

V is TRBV5-5 and J is TRBJ1-4, with D possibly being TRBD1 (5 bases). Per the germline V gene, CDR1 is SGHKS and CDR2 is YYEKEE (reference sequence). V was trimmed by 4 bases and J by 6 bases, leaving 19 bases between them. The CDR3 has 16 residues. The CDR3 DNA reads TGTGCCAGCAGCCTAGGACCCCACCAGGGCTATGAAAAACTGTTTTTT. This sequence encodes CASSLGPHQGYEKLFF.

For this clone: Relative to the germline gene, one junction end is altered; a read error may explain this. This sample includes further DNA sequences coding for the same CDR3. The rearrangement joins TRBV6-5 to TRBJ1-6, with 7 bases identical to TRBD1. CDR3 length equals 15 residues. The V gene's germline CDR1 is MNHEY and CDR2 SVGAGI. The CDR3 region is CASSAQDRLNSPLHF. CDR3 DNA: TGTGCCAGCAGTGCTCAGGACAGGTTAAATTCACCCCTACACTTT.

The chain carries TRBV5-5 and TRBJ1-6, with TRBD1 matching over 8 bases. V was pared by 2 bases and J by 0 bases, with 4 bases of the junction left unmatched. Germline V gene sequence: CDR1 SGHKS, CDR2 YYEKEE (reference sequence). CDR3 size: 17 residues. CDR3 amino acids: CASSFNRGSSYNSPLHF. CDR3 in DNA: TGTGCCAGCAGCTTTAACAGGGGGAGCTCCTATAATTCACCCCTCCACTTT.